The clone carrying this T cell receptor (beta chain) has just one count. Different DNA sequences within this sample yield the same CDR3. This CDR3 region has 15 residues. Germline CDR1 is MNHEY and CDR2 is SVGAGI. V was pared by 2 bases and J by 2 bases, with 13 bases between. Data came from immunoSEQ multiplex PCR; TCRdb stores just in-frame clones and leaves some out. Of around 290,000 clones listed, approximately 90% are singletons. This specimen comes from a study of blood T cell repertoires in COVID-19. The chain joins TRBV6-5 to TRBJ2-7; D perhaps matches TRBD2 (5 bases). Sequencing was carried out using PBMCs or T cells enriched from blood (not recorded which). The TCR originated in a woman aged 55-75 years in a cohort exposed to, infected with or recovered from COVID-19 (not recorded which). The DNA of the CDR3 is TGTGCCAGCAGTTACGGACTTGCCGGTACCTACGAGCAGTACTTC. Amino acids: CASSYGLAGTYEQYF.